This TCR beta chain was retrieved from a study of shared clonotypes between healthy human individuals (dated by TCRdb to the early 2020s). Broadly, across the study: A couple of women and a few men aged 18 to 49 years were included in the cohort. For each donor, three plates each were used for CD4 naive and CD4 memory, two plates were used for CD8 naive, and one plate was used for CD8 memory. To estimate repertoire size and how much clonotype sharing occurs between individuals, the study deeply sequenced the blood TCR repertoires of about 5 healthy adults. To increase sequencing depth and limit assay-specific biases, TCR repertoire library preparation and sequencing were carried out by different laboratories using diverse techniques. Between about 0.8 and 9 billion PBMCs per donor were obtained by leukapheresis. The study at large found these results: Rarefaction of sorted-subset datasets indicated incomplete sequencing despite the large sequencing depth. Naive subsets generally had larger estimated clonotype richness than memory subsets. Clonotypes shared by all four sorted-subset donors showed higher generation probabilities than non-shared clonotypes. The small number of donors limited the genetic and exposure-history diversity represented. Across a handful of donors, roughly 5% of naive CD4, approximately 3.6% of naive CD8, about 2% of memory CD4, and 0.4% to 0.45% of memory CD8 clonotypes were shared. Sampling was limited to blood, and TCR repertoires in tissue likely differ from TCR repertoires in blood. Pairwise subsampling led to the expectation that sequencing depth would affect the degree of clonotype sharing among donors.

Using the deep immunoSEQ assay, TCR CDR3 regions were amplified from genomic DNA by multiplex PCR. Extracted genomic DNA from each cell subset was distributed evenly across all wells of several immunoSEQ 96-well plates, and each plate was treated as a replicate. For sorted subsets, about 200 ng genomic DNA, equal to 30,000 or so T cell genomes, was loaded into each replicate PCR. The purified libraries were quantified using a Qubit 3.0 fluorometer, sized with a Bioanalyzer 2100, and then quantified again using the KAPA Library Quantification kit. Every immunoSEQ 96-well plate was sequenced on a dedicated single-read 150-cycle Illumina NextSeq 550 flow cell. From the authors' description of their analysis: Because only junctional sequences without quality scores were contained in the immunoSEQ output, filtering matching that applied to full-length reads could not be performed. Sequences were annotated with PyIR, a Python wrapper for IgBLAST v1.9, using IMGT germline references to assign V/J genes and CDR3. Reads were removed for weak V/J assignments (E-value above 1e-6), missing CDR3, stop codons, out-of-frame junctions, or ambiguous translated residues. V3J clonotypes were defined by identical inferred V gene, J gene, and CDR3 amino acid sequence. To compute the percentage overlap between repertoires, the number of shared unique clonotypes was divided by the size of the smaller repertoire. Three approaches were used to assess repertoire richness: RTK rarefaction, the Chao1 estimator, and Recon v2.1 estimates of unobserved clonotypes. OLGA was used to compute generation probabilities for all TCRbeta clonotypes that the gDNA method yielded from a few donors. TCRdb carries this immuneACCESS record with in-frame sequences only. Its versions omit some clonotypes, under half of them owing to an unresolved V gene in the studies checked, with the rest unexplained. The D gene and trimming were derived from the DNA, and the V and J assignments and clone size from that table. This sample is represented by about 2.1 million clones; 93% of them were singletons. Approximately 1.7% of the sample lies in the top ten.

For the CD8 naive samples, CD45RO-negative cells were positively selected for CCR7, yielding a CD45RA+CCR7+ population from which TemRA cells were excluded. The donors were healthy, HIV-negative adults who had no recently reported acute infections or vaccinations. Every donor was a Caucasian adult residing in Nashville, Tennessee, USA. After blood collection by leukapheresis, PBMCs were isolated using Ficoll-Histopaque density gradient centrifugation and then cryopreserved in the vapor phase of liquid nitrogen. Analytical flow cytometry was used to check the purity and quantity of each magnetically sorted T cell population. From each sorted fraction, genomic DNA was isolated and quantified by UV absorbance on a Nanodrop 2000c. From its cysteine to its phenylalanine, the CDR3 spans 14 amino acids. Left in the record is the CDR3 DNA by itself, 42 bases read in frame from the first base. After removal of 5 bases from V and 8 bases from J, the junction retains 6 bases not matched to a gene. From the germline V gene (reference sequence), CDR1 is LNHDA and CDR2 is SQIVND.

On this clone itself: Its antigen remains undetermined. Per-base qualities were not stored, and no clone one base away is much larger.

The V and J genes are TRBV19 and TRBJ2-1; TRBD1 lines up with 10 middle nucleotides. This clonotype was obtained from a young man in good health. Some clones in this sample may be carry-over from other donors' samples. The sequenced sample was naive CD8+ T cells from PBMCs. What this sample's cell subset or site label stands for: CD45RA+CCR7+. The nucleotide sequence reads TGTGCCAGTAGTCCAGGACAGGGGGGAGATGAGCAGTTCTTC. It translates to CASSPGQGGDEQFF. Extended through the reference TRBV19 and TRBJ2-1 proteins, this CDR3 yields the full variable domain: DGGITQSPKYLFRKEGQNVTLSCEQNLNHDAMYWYRQDPGQGLRLIYYSQIVNDFQKGDIAEGYSVSREKKESFPLTVTSAQKNPTAFYLCASSPGQGGDEQFFGPGTRLTVL.